Presented here are 18 T cell receptor beta chains from one specimen sequenced in a study of T-cell reconstitution after alpha-beta-depleted transplantation in children. Unique molecular identifiers were built into the TCRbeta library. TCRdb re-analysed the PCR reads in MiXCR, keeping a single row per CDR3 protein. The data contain about 610,000 distinct CDR3 sequences, over 9.5% of them singletons. This specimen was PBMCs from the stem cell graft donor, taken from the stem cell graft. Source of these receptors: a human donor who donated a stem cell graft to a child with acute myeloid leukemia.

This clonotype came up many times. The chain couples TRBV18 to TRBJ2-1; 7 bases agree with TRBD1. The CDR3 is 14 amino acids. Per germline, CDR1 KGHSH and CDR2 LQKENI. The V segment lost 5 bases and the J segment 7 bases; nucleotides outside the gene matches: 8. The CDR3 nucleotides are TGTGCCAGCTCAGACCGGGACAGACCTAATGAGCAGTTCTTC. Protein product: CASSDRDRPNEQFF.

This clonotype was observed once. The chain combines TRBV15 with TRBJ2-5; no firm D call. The CDR3 has 11 amino acids. CDR1 is LNHNV, CDR2 YYDKDF, per germline (reference sequence). Trimming took off 0 bases at V and 8 bases at J, with 4 bases between the two ends. The CDR3 protein is CATSRDTTQYF. As DNA, the CDR3 is TGTGCCACCAGCAGAGATACAACCCAGTACTTC.

This clonotype appeared a few times. The V gene is TRBV2, the J gene TRBJ2-7, with TRBD2 matching 7 bases. Germline lookup yields CDR1 SNHLY and CDR2 FYNNEI. The CDR3 runs to 15 residues. The V segment lost 7 bases and the J segment 0 bases; nucleotides outside the gene matches: 9. CDR3: CASTILGGSSYEQYF. The CDR3 DNA follows: TGTGCCAGCACTATACTTGGCGGGAGCTCCTACGAGCAGTACTTC.

This clonotype has more than one count but fewer than ten. The J gene is TRBJ2-1, the V gene TRBV30; D ambiguous. Per germline, CDR1 GTSNPN and CDR2 SVGIG (reference sequence). Deletions cut 8 bases from V and 6 bases from J, with 2 bases between. This CDR3 has 8 residues. DNA for the CDR3: TGTGCCGTCAATGAGCAGTTCTTC. This translates into CAVNEQFF. Complete variable domain (other parts from reference TRBV30 and TRBJ2-1): SQTIHQWPATLVQPVGSPLSLECTVEGTSNPNLYWYRQAAGRGLQLLFYSVGIGQISSEVPQNLSASRPQDRQFILSSKKLLLSDSGFYLCAVNEQFFGPGTRLTVL.

This clonotype appeared a few times. This sequence joins TRBV12-3 or TRBV12-4 and TRBJ2-1, with 10 bases aligning to TRBD1. This CDR3 region has 15 residues. The V and J ends lost 7 bases and 5 bases, in that order; junction bases with no gene match: 8. The CDR3 protein is CASNPRTGGNNEQFF. CDR3 in DNA: TGTGCCAGCAATCCTCGGACAGGGGGGAACAATGAGCAGTTCTTC.

The chain has TRBV7-2 and TRBJ2-1; 9 bases are shared with TRBD2. V gave up 7 bases and J gave up 14 bases; unmatched junction bases: 9. This CDR3 has 12 residues. Looked up from germline, CDR1 is SGHTA and CDR2 is FQGNSA. DNA of the CDR3: TGTGCCAGCATCCCCGAAAGCGGGAGGAAGTTCTTC. Translation gives CASIPESGRKFF.

This clonotype was observed many times. The chain uses TRBV29-1 and TRBJ1-1, with D tentatively TRBD1 (5 bases). Germline CDR1 is SQVTM and CDR2 is ANQGSEA. The ends were cut back, 7 bases at V and 5 bases at J, with 17 bases in the middle. The CDR3 contains 13 residues. CDR3 amino acids: CSAPGAVTTEAFF. DNA of the CDR3: TGCAGCGCCCCTGGGGCGGTGACGACTGAAGCTTTCTTT.

This clonotype was seen only a few times. The chain is built from TRBV11-2 and TRBJ2-2, with a tentative D call TRBD2 (5 bases). Trimming stripped 0 bases from V and 5 bases from J, with 13 bases between. The CDR3 has 16 amino acids. Germline CDR1 and CDR2: SGHAT and FQNNGV. The CDR3 nucleotides are TGTGCCAGCAGCTTAGACCGCCGGCGGGTGACCGGGGAGCTGTTTTTT. Amino acid sequence: CASSLDRRRVTGELFF.

The gene calls are TRBV20-1 and TRBJ2-7; 10 positions match TRBD2. Germline values: CDR1 DFQATT, CDR2 SNEGSKA (reference sequence). This CDR3 is built from 14 residues. V lost 3 bases, J lost 3 bases, and 5 bases stayed unmatched. CDR3 in amino acids: CSARSLAGVYEQYF. CDR3 sequence (DNA): TGCAGTGCTAGGTCGCTAGCGGGAGTCTACGAGCAGTACTTC.

This clonotype was picked up many times. The chain carries TRBV29-1 and TRBJ2-1, with 9 bases lining up with TRBD2. CDR3 length: 14 amino acids. Germline-derived CDR1 and CDR2 are SQVTM and ANQGSEA. The CDR3 loop is CTCGAGGPFNEQFF. In nucleotides, the CDR3 is TGCACCTGTGGGGCGGGAGGGCCTTTCAATGAGCAGTTCTTC.

The V and J genes are TRBV7-2 and TRBJ2-1; D is undetermined. Trimming left V 5 bases short and J 0 bases short, with 14 bases between. There are 16 residues in the CDR3. Germline lookup yields CDR1 SGHTA and CDR2 FQGNSA. DNA of the CDR3: TGTGCCAGCAGCCCCCCTGGGCGGCGCTCCTACAATGAGCAGTTCTTC. Its protein product is CASSPPGRRSYNEQFF.

The V gene is TRBV5-6, the J gene TRBJ2-1; D might be TRBD1 or TRBD2, each matching 5 bases. V was trimmed by 4 bases and J by 16 bases, leaving 21 bases between them. Looked up from germline, CDR1 is SGHDT and CDR2 is YYEEEE. The CDR3 totals 13 residues. This chain's CDR3 is CASSSAPLEGTFF. In DNA, the CDR3 is TGTGCCAGCAGCAGTGCGCCCCTGGAAGGGACCTTCTTC. Looking up the rest from reference TRBV5-6 and TRBJ2-1 gives the full variable domain: DAGVTQSPTHLIKTRGQQVTLRCSPKSGHDTVSWYQQALGQGPQFIFQYYEEEERQRGNFPDRFSGHQFPNYSSELNVNALLLGDSALYLCASSSAPLEGTFFGPGTRLTVL.

J is TRBJ2-7 and V is TRBV20-1; tentatively, D is TRBD1 or TRBD2 (5 bases each). The CDR3 sequence is 12 residues long. Trimming removed 7 bases at V and 3 bases at J, with 13 bases between. Germline CDR1 DFQATT, CDR2 SNEGSKA (reference sequence). The CDR3 nucleotides read TGCAGTGGTCCGGGACCCGGCTACGAGCAGTACTTC. It specifies CSGPGPGYEQYF.

This clonotype was observed many times. The V and J genes are TRBV9 and TRBJ2-1; D remains unclear. V was clipped by 0 bases and J by 6 bases, with 7 bases between them. Looked up from germline, CDR1 is SGDLS and CDR2 is YYNGEE. This CDR3 spans 13 amino acids. For the CDR3, the DNA is TGTGCCAGCAGCGTAGCAGGCCTCAATGAGCAGTTCTTC. This encodes CASSVAGLNEQFF.

CDR3 in amino acids: CASSAGTVQTQYF. CDR3 DNA: TGTGCCAGCAGCGCTGGGACGGTCCAGACCCAGTACTTC. The chain recombines TRBV7-2 with TRBJ2-5; D is tentatively TRBD1 or TRBD2 (5 bases each). Germline CDR1 reads SGHTA; CDR2 reads FQGNSA. The CDR3 has 13 residues. V was cut by 5 bases and J by 6 bases, with 13 bases left in between. The full variable domain, in which reference TRBV7-2 and TRBJ2-5 provide the parts outside the CDR3, is GAGVSQSPSNKVTEKGKDVELRCDPISGHTALYWYRQSLGQGLEFLIYFQGNSAPDKSGLPSDRFSAERTGGSVSTLTIQRTQQEDSAVYLCASSAGTVQTQYFGPGTRLLVL.

This clonotype was recorded many times. CDR3 protein: CASTPGGRGDSGNTIYF. CDR3 nucleotide sequence: TGTGCCAGCACCCCGGGGGGAAGGGGAGACTCTGGAAACACCATATATTTT. This chain uses TRBV12-3 or TRBV12-4 with TRBJ1-3, with D perhaps matching TRBD1 (5 bases). CDR3 length equals 17 residues. Trimming removed 7 bases from V and 0 bases from J, with 19 bases in between.

The table lists this clonotype with a few counts. This chain connects TRBV6-1 to TRBJ2-7, with 9 bases aligning to TRBD1. V lost 7 bases and J lost 5; bases outside the gene matches: 9. The CDR3 has 14 residues. Germline V CDR1 and CDR2: MNHNS, SASEGT. Here the CDR3 reads CASTPRGDRDEQYF. The CDR3 DNA reads as TGTGCCAGCACCCCCCGCGGGGACAGGGACGAGCAGTACTTC.

This clonotype was seen a handful of times. The CDR3 nucleotides read TGCGCCAGCAGCCAAGATACCCAGGGGCGGCTCACAGAGACCCAGTACTTC. Translated: CASSQDTQGRLTETQYF. This chain connects TRBV4-1 to TRBJ2-5, with D perhaps matching TRBD1 (6 bases). Germline V CDR1 and CDR2: MGHRA, YSYEKL. CDR3 length: 17 residues. Trimming left V 0 bases short and J 4 bases short, with 18 bases between.